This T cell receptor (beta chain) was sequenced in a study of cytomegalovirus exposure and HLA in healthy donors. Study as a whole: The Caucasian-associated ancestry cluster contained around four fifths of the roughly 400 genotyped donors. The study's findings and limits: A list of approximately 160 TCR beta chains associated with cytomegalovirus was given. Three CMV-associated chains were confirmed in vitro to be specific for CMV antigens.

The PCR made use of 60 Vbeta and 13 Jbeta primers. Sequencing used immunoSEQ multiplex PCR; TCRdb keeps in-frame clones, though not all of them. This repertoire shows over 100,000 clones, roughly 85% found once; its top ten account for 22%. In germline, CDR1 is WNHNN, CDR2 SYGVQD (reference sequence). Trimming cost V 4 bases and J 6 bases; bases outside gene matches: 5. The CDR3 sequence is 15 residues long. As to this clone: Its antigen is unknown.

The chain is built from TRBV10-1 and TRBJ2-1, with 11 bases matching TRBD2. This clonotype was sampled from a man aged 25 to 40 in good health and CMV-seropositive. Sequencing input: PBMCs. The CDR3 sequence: CASSVSSGGINEQFF. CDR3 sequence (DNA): TGCGCCAGCAGTGTGTCTAGCGGGGGGATCAATGAGCAGTTCTTC.